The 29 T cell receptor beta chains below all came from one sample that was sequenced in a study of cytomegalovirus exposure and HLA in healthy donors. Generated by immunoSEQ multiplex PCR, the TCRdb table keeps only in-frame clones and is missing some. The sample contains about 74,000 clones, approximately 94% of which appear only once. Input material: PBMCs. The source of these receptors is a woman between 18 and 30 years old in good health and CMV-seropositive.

The CDR3 nucleotides read TGCGCCAGCAGCCAAGATGAGGGCCAGCCCCAGCATTTT. Amino acid sequence: CASSQDEGQPQHF. The genes are TRBV4-3 and TRBJ1-5; D gene uncertain. Trimming shortened V by 0 bases and J by 7 bases, and 7 bases separated the two germline ends. The CDR3 covers 13 residues. Germline V CDR1 and CDR2: LGHNA, YSLEER.

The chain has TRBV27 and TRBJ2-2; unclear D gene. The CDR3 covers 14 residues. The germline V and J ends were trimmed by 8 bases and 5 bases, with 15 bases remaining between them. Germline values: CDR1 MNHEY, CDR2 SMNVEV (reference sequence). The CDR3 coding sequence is TGTGCCAGCGGTCAAGCGCTAGTAACCGGGGAGCTGTTTTTT. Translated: CASGQALVTGELFF.

The CDR3 nucleotides read TGTGCCAGCAGCTTTTCACTAGCGGAGACCCAGTACTTC. This codes for CASSFSLAETQYF. The chain joins TRBV7-9 to TRBJ2-5; 7 nucleotides match TRBD2. The V segment lost 3 bases and the J segment 5 bases; nucleotides outside the gene matches: 3. In germline, CDR1 is SEHNR, CDR2 FQNEAQ (reference sequence). This CDR3 is 13 amino acids long.

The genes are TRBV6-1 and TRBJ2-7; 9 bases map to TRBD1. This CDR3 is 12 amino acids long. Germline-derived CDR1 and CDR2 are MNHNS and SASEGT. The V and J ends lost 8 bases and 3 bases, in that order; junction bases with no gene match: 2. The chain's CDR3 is CASGQGIYEQYF. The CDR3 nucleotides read TGTGCCAGCGGACAGGGGATCTACGAGCAGTACTTC.

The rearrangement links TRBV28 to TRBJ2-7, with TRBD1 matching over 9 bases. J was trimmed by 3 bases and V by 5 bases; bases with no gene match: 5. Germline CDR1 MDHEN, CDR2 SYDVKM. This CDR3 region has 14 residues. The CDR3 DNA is TGTGCCAGCAGTCCTCAGGACAGGGGCTACGAGCAGTACTTC. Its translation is CASSPQDRGYEQYF.

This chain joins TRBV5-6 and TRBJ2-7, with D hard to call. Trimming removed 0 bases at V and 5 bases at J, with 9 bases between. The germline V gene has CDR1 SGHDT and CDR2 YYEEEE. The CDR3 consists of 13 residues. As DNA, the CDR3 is TGTGCCAGCAGCTTGGGTGTCAGTGACGAGCAGTACTTC. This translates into CASSLGVSDEQYF.

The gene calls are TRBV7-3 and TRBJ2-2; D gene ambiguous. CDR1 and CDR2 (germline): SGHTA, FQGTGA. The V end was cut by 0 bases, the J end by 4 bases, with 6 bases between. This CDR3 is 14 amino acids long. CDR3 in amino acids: CASSLTSGTGELFF. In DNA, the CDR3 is TGTGCCAGCAGCTTAACGTCGGGCACCGGGGAGCTGTTTTTT.

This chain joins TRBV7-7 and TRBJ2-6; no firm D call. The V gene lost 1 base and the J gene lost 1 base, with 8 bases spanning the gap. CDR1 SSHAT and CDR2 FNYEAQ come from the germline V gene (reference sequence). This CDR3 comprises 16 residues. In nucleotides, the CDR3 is TGTGCCAGCAGCTTAGGTTACGGGTCTGGGGCCAACGTCCTGACTTTC. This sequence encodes CASSLGYGSGANVLTF. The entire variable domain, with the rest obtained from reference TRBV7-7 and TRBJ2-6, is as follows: GAGVSQSPRYKVTKRGQDVTLRCDPISSHATLYWYQQALGQGPEFLTYFNYEAQPDKSGLPSDRFSAERPEGSISTLTIQRTEQRDSAMYRCASSLGYGSGANVLTFGAGSRLTVL.

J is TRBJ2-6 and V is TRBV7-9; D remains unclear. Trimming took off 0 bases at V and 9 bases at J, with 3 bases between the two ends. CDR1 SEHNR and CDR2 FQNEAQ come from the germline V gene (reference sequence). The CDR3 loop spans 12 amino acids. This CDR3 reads CASSLALNVLTF. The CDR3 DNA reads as TGTGCCAGCAGCTTAGCCCTCAACGTCCTGACTTTC.

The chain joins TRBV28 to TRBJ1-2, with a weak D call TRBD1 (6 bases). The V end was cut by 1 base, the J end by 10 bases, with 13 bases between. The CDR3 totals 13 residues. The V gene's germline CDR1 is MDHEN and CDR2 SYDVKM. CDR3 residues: CASSLFSGDDYTF. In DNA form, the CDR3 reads TGTGCCAGCAGTTTATTTTCAGGGGATGACTACACCTTC.

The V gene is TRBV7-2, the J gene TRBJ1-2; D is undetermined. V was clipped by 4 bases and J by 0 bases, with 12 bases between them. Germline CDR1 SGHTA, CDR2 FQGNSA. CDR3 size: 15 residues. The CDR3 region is CASSSIDTSNYGYTF. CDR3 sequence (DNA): TGTGCCAGCAGCTCCATTGACACCTCTAACTATGGCTACACCTTC.

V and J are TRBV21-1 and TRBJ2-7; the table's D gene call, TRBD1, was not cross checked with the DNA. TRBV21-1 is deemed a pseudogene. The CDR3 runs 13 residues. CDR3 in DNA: TGTGCCAGCAGCAAAAGGACAGAATACGAGCAGTACTTC. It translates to CASSKRTEYEQYF.

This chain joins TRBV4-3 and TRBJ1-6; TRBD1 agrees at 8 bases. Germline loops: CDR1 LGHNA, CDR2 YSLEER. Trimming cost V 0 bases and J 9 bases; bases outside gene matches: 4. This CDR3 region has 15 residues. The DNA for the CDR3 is TGCGCCAGCAGCCAAGATTCAGGGGGCGTTTCACCCCTCCACTTT. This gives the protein CASSQDSGGVSPLHF.

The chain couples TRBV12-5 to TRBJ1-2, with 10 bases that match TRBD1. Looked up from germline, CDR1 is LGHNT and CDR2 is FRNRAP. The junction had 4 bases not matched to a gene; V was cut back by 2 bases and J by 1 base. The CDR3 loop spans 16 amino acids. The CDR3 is CASGLTGQGFNYGYTF. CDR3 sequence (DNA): TGTGCTAGTGGTTTGACGGGACAGGGGTTTAACTATGGCTACACCTTC.

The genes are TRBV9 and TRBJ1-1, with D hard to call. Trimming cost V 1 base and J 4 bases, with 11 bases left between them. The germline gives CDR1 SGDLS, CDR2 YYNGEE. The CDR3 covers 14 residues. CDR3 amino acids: CASSVSPEGTEAFF. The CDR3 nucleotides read TGTGCCAGCAGCGTAAGTCCAGAGGGCACTGAAGCTTTCTTT.

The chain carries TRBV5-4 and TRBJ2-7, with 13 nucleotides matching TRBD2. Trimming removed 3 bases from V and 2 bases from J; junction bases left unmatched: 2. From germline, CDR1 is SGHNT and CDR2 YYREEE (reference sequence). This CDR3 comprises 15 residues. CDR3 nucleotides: TGTGCCAGCAGCTACGGACTAGCGGGGGCCTACGAGCAGTACTTC. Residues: CASSYGLAGAYEQYF.

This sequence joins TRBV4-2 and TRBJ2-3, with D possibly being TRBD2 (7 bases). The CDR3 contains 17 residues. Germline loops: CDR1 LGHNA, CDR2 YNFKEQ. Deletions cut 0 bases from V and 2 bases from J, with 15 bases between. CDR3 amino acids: CASSQETRGAYTDTQYF. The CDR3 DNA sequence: TGTGCCAGCAGCCAAGAAACCCGGGGGGCCTACACAGATACGCAGTATTTT.

For the CDR3, the DNA is TGCGCCAGCAGTGAGTCGGTACCGGGACTAGCGCCCAGCTCCTACAATGAGCAGTTCTTC. Translating gives CASSESVPGLAPSSYNEQFF. The chain carries TRBV10-2 and TRBJ2-1; TRBD2 aligns across 10 bases. The CDR3 consists of 20 residues. The germline V gene encodes CDR1 WSHSY and CDR2 SAAADI. V was pared by 0 bases and J by 0 bases, with 11 bases of the junction left unmatched.

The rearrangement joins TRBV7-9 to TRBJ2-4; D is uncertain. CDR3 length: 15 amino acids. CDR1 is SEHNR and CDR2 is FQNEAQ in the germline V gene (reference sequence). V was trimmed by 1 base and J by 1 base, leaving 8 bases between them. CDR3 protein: CASSLVPSAKNIQYF. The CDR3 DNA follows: TGTGCCAGCAGCTTAGTTCCTTCGGCCAAAAACATTCAGTACTTC.

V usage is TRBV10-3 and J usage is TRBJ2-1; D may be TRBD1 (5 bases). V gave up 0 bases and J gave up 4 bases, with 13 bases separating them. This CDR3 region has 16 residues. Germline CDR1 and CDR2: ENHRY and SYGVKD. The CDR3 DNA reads TGTGCCATCAGTGAGTCGGGGCCAGAGGTTTACAATGAGCAGTTCTTC. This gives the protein CAISESGPEVYNEQFF.

This CDR3 is CASSMGGRENIQYF. CDR3 sequence (DNA): TGTGCCAGTAGTATGGGGGGACGCGAAAACATTCAGTACTTC. This chain joins TRBV19 and TRBJ2-4, with a weak D call TRBD2 (6 bases). Deletions cut 3 bases from V and 5 bases from J, with 11 bases between. The germline V gene encodes CDR1 LNHDA and CDR2 SQIVND (reference sequence). This CDR3 is 14 amino acids long.

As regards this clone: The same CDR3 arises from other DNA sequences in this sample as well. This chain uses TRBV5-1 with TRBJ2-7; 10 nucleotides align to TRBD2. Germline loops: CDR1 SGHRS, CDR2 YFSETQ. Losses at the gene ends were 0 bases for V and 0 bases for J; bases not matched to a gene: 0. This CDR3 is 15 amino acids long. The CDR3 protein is CASSLASGSSYEQYF. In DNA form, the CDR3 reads TGCGCCAGCAGCTTGGCTAGCGGGAGCTCCTACGAGCAGTACTTC.

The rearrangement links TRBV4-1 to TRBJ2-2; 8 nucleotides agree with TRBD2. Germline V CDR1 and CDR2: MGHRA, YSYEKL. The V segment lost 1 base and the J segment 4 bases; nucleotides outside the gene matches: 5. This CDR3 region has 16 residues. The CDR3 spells CASSQVTSGPTGELFF. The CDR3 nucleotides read TGCGCCAGCAGCCAAGTAACTAGCGGACCCACCGGGGAGCTGTTTTTT.

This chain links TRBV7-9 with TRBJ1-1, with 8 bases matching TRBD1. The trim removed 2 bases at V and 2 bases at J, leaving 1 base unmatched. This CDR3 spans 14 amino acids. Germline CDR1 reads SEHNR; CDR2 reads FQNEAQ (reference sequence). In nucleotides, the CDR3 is TGTGCCAGCAGCTTAACAGGGGGTAACACTGAAGCTTTCTTT. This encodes CASSLTGGNTEAFF.

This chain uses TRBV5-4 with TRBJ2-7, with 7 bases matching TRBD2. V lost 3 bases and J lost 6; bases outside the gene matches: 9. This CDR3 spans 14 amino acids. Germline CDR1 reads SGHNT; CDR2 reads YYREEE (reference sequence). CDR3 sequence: CASSSRGLGGEQYF. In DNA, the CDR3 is TGTGCCAGCAGCTCCCGTGGACTAGGCGGCGAGCAGTACTTC.

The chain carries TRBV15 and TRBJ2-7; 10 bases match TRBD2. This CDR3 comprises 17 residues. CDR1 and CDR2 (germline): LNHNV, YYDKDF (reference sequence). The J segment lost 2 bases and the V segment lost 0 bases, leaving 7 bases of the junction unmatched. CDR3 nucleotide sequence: TGTGCCACCAGCAGAGATAGGGCTAGCGGGGGTGCCTACGAGCAGTACTTC. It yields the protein CATSRDRASGGAYEQYF. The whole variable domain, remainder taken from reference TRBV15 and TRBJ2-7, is DAMVIQNPRYQVTQFGKPVTLSCSQTLNHNVMYWYQQKSSQAPKLLFHYYDKDFNNEADTPDNFQSRRPNTSFCFLDIRSPGLGDTAMYLCATSRDRASGGAYEQYFGPGTRLTVT.

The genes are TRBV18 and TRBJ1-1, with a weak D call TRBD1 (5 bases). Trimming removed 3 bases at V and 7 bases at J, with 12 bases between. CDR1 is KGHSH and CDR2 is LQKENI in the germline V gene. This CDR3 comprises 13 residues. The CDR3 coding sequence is TGTGCCAGCTCACCGGCCACAGGACATGAAGCTTTCTTT. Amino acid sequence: CASSPATGHEAFF.

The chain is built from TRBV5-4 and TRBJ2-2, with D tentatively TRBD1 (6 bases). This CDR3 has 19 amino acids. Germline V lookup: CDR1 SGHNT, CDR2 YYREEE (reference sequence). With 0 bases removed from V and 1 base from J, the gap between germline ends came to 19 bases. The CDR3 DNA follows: TGTGCCAGCAGCTTGGCGGGAACAGGGTGGGAACTGAACACCGGGGAGCTGTTTTTT. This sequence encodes CASSLAGTGWELNTGELFF.

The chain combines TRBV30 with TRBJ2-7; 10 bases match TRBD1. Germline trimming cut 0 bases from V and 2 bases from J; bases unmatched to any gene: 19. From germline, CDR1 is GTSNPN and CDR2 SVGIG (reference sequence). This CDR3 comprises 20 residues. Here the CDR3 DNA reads TGTGCCTGGAGTGTAGGCCCCGGGACAGGGGAAATTCTTCCCACCTACGAGCAGTACTTC. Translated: CAWSVGPGTGEILPTYEQYF.